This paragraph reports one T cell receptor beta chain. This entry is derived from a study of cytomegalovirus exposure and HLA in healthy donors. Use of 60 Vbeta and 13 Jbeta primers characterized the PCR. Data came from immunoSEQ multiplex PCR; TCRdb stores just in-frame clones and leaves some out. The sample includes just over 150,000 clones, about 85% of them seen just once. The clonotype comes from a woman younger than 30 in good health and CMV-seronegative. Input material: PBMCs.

In nucleotides, the CDR3 is TGTGCCAGCAGTGACACTCACAATGAGCAGTTCTTC. Its translation: CASSDTHNEQFF. This chain uses TRBV2 with TRBJ2-1; D is undetermined. V was cut by 3 bases and J by 5 bases, with 5 bases left in between. The length of the CDR3 is 12 residues. Per germline, CDR1 SNHLY and CDR2 FYNNEI.